A selection of T cell receptor beta chains follows, all from one sample in a study of early stage breast cancer tumors. Clones were read by immunoSEQ multiplex PCR, and TCRdb kept only the in-frame ones, dropping some. The table shows some 41,000 clones, with 55% to 75% occurring only once. Sequencing was performed on blood. The source of these receptors is a person aged 45 to 60 with breast cancer. Both conserved end residues are part of each CDR3. Fields, in order: V gene, J gene, D gene, CDR3 protein. A D gene is named only where the DNA matches it firmly.

TRBV29-1	TRBJ2-1	TRBD2	CSVEGGLVYLEQFF
TRBV19	TRBJ2-5	-	CASSPGLRYQETQYF
TRBV14	TRBJ2-1	TRBD1	CASSQPGQFYNEQFF
TRBV19	TRBJ1-2	-	CASSDRSRGGYTF
TRBV4-3	TRBJ1-3	-	CASSQERGSGNTIYF
TRBV4-2	TRBJ2-7	-	CASSQALGSFYEQYF
TRBV7-8	TRBJ1-2	TRBD1	CASKQGEYGYTF
TRBV4-1	TRBJ2-6	-	CASSQEPGAGANVLTF
TRBV14	TRBJ1-2	-	CASSQQTGYGYTF
TRBV4-3	TRBJ2-3	TRBD2	CASSQVRGSGGAVTQYF
TRBV4-1	TRBJ1-1	-	CASSQVQTGSEAFF
TRBV6-5	TRBJ1-5	-	CASSYRGAQPQHF
TRBV5-1	TRBJ2-3	-	CASNLGGAGTDTQYF
TRBV5-6	TRBJ1-1	TRBD1	CASSLGTVTEAFF
TRBV5-1	TRBJ2-1	TRBD2	CASSLTSGGTYNEQFF
TRBV10-3	TRBJ2-5	-	CAIRRTDKQETQYF
TRBV5-4	TRBJ1-2	-	CASSLGEAAYYGYTF
TRBV27	TRBJ2-5	TRBD1	CASSGYRGQETQYF
TRBV19	TRBJ1-6	-	CAVHRDTCLIPYNSPLHF
TRBV9	TRBJ2-1	-	CASSVTTSSYNEQFF
TRBV7-9	TRBJ1-1	-	CASSLANGEAFF
TRBV25-1	TRBJ2-3	TRBD2	CASSESSGRTADTQYF
TRBV5-1	TRBJ2-3	TRBD1	CASSLGGGLLTDTQYF
TRBV4-3	TRBJ2-3	-	CASSQDSAGSSTDTQYF
TRBV21-1	TRBJ2-2	-	CASSHRRGDTGELFF
TRBV7-6	TRBJ2-5	TRBD1	CASSSIQGRETQYF
TRBV7-2	TRBJ1-2	TRBD1	CASSRTGGAEGYTF
TRBV11-2	TRBJ2-3	TRBD2	CASSFAGGRDTQYF
TRBV19	TRBJ2-7	TRBD2	CASSIGFSAGGHYEQYF
TRBV6-1	TRBJ2-1	-	CASRAGTQMWNEQFF
TRBV6-5	TRBJ1-3	TRBD1	CASSYRATGAGNTIYF
TRBV10-2	TRBJ2-2	-	CASYGGIGTGELFF
TRBV30	TRBJ1-1	-	CAWSVLSSAEAFF
TRBV5-4	TRBJ1-1	TRBD1	CASSPRTGATHFEAFF
TRBV7-9	TRBJ2-1	-	CASSTFSSDNNEQFF
TRBV2	TRBJ2-2	TRBD1	CASRVDRAGELFF